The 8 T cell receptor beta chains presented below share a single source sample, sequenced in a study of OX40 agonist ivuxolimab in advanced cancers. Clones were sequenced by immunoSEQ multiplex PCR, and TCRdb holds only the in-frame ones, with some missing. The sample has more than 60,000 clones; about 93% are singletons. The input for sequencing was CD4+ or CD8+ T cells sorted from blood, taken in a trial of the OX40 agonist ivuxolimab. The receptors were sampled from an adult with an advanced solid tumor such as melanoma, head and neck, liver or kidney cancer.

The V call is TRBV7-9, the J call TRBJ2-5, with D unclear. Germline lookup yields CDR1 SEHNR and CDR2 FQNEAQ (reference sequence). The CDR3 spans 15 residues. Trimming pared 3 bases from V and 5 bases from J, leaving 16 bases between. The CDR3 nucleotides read TGTGCCAGCAGCTTTAAGGAATGGAGAACGGAGACCCAGTACTTC. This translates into CASSFKEWRTETQYF. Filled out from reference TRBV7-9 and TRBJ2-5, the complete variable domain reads DTGVSQNPRHKITKRGQNVTFRCDPISEHNRLYWYRQTLGQGPEFLTYFQNEAQLEKSRLLSDRFSAERPKGSFSTLEIQRTEQGDSAMYLCASSFKEWRTETQYFGPGTRLLVL.

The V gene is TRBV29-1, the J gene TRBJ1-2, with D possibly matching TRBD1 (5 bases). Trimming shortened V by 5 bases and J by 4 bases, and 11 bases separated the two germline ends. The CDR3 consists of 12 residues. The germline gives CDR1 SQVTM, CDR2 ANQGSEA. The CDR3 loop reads CSVLQGPYGYTF. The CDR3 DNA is TGCAGCGTTCTGCAGGGTCCCTATGGCTACACCTTC.

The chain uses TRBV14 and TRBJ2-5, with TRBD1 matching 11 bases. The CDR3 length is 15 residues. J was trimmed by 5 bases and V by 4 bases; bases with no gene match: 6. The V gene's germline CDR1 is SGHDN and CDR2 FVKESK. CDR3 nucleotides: TGTGCCAGCAGCCCTTGGACAGGGGGCTTGGAGACCCAGTACTTC. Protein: CASSPWTGGLETQYF.

The CDR3 spells CASSFRAGGINEQFF. In DNA form, the CDR3 reads TGTGCCAGCAGCTTCCGGGCGGGGGGGATCAATGAGCAGTTCTTC. The chain combines TRBV5-4 with TRBJ2-1, with TRBD2 matching 9 bases. V lost 2 bases and J lost 6; bases outside the gene matches: 6. The CDR3 is made up of 15 amino acids. Germline loops: CDR1 SGHNT, CDR2 YYREEE (reference sequence).

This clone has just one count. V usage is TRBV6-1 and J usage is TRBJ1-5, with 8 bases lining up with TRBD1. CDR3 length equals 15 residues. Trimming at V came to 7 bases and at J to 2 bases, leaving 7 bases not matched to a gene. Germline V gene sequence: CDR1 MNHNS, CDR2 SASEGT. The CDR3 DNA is TGTGCCAGCAAAAGGGAACAGGGGGGCAATCAGCCCCAGCATTTT. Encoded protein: CASKREQGGNQPQHF.

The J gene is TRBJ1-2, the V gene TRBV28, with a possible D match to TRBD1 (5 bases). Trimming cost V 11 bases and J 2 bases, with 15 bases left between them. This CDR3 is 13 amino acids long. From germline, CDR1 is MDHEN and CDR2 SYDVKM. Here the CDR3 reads CAGTTWGNYGYTF. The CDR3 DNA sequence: TGTGCCGGGACTACCTGGGGGAACTATGGCTACACCTTC.

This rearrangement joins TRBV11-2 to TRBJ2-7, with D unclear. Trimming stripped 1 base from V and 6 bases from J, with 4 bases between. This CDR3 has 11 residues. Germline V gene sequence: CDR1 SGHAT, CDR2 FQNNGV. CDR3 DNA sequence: TGTGCCAGCAGCTTAGCCCTCGAGCAGTACTTC. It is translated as CASSLALEQYF.

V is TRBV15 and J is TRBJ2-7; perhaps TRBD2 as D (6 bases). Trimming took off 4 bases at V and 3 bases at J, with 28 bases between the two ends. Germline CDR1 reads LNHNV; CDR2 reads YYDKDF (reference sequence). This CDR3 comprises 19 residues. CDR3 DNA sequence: TGTGCCACCAGCACAGATTCCTTACGCGGGACGCACGAAATCTACGAGCAGTACTTC. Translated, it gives CATSTDSLRGTHEIYEQYF.